This T cell receptor beta chain was observed in a study of shared clonotypes between healthy human individuals. The CDR3 length is 14 residues. V dropped 5 bases and J dropped 5 bases, with 16 bases sitting between them. Germline assignment: CDR1 SEHNR and CDR2 FQNEAQ (reference sequence). The DNA input per sorted-subset replicate PCR was 150 to 200 ng, corresponding to some 27,000 T cell genomes. This table comes from immunoSEQ multiplex PCR, and its TCRdb copy is limited to in-frame clones, with some not included. Of roughly 2.2 million clones in the sample, approximately 93% are singletons; the top ten hold roughly 0.36%. Everyone who donated was a Caucasian adult who lived in Nashville, Tennessee.

The clonotype comes from a young man in good health. Some clones in this sample may be carry-over from other donors' samples. The gene calls are TRBV7-9 and TRBJ2-7; D is perhaps TRBD2 (6 bases). The sample consisted of naive CD4+ T cells from PBMCs. Subset indicated: CD45RA+ positively selected. The CDR3 is CASSALGGSDEQYF. Here the CDR3 DNA reads TGTGCCAGCAGCGCCCTCGGGGGTAGCGACGAGCAGTACTTC.